This is a list of T cell receptor beta chains from one sample in a study of monozygotic twins with inflammatory bowel disease. After re-calling the 5' RACE reads, TCRdb lists one entry per CDR3 protein, DNA absent. This sample contains approximately 420,000 distinct CDR3 sequences. The sequencing input was blood. Source of these receptors: a human donor with ulcerative colitis or Crohn's disease, or a healthy co-twin of an affected twin (not recorded which). Both conserved end residues are part of each CDR3.

J gene	V gene	CDR3 protein
TRBJ1-5	TRBV20-1	CSARRFLGQGAGVHQPQHF
TRBJ2-7	TRBV20-1	CSATPSASGSYEQYF
TRBJ2-1	TRBV2	CASSEAWGRNEQFF
TRBJ2-7	TRBV5-1	CASSLAVAGGEQYF
TRBJ1-5	TRBV7-2	CASSDRGRWPQHF
TRBJ2-3	TRBV5-1	CASSLLAGGTTDTQYF
TRBJ2-2	TRBV7-2	CASSVQRANTGELFF
TRBJ2-3	TRBV27	CASSYFRLADTQYF
TRBJ1-2	TRBV30	CAWGTNRVGGYTF
TRBJ2-3	TRBV12-3/TRBV12-4	CASTMIAVLDTQYF
TRBJ2-5	TRBV5-8	CASSRRTVKETQYF
TRBJ2-1	TRBV4-1	CASSQTSRQSYNEQFF
TRBJ1-1	TRBV7-2	CASSLIMWGSTEAFF
TRBJ2-1	TRBV15	CATSLQRGPYNEQFF
TRBJ1-2	TRBV28	CASSLSGARRNYGYTF
TRBJ1-5	TRBV10-3	CAIKGTGEQPQHF
TRBJ1-1	TRBV29-1	CSVGGQWGSEAFF
TRBJ2-3	TRBV12-3/TRBV12-4	CASWTQGTVDTQYF
TRBJ1-3	TRBV20-1	CSARDPGASSGNTIYF
TRBJ2-5	TRBV5-6	CASSLDYRGETQYF
TRBJ2-2	TRBV7-2	CASSFWDHGTGELFF
TRBJ2-1	TRBV6-2/TRBV6-3	CASTLGGTGVRSYNEQFF
TRBJ1-4	TRBV6-5	CASVRQGRGEKLFF
TRBJ1-1	TRBV30	CAWSVQGITEAFF
TRBJ2-7	TRBV3-1	CASSQRPLGGQYF
TRBJ1-3	TRBV20-1	CSARDPAEGNTIYF
TRBJ2-1	TRBV20-1	CSARVLAGGPNEQFF
TRBJ1-1	TRBV4-1	CASSLTKIQTSWIEAFF
TRBJ1-3	TRBV9	CASSQRGSAGNTIYF
TRBJ1-4	TRBV7-9	CASSLRAAPNEKLFF
TRBJ1-5	TRBV12-3/TRBV12-4	CASSKKGAVSNQPQHF
TRBJ1-2	TRBV7-9	CANEQANYGYTF
TRBJ2-2	TRBV12-3/TRBV12-4	CASSSRYRAPFGELFF
TRBJ1-2	TRBV12-3/TRBV12-4	CASRTPHGYTF
TRBJ1-4	TRBV19	CASTTDILPTNEKLFF
TRBJ2-5	TRBV15	CATKQVIQETQYF
TRBJ1-6	TRBV5-4	CASSLDGTGHKLHF
TRBJ2-7	TRBV7-2	CASSLSPSFEQYF
TRBJ2-3	TRBV30	CAWSGGRGDTQYF
TRBJ2-6	TRBV20-1	CSAPGTGDLRGANVLTF
TRBJ2-7	TRBV29-1	CSVEEGLAGVDYEQYF
TRBJ1-1	TRBV7-6	CASSLAVRNRGPMNTEAFF
TRBJ1-2	TRBV3-1	CASSQDQTEVYGYTF
TRBJ2-1	TRBV20-1	CSAPRLAGGYNEQFF
TRBJ2-5	TRBV10-2	CASSEGPKETQYF
TRBJ1-5	TRBV6-5	CASGMGRHQPQHF
TRBJ1-1	TRBV5-1	CASSLEGNTEAFF
TRBJ1-5	TRBV4-2	CASSQEQGASQPQHF
TRBJ2-1	TRBV10-3	CAISDARDSIAGGTRYNEQFF
TRBJ2-1	TRBV25-1	CASSESVKRIRNNEQFF
TRBJ1-1	TRBV9	CASSVYHLSEGATEAFF
TRBJ1-2	TRBV12-3/TRBV12-4	CASSSFPHGYTF
TRBJ2-3	TRBV30	CAWSRGWTDTQYF
TRBJ2-3	TRBV5-3	CARSLPRRQGSTDTQYF
TRBJ1-5	TRBV20-1	CSAIQGANNQPQHF
TRBJ1-1	TRBV6-2/TRBV6-3	CASSSYWQTEAFF
TRBJ1-2	TRBV20-1	CSARMPGANGYTF
TRBJ2-1	TRBV7-3	CASSLTRDAGDGVGRSSYNEQFF
TRBJ1-1	TRBV7-8	CASSLGGSRTGEAFF
TRBJ1-1	TRBV5-1	CASSTHGIPLNTEAFF